The T cell receptor beta chain under discussion was sequenced for a study of shared clonotypes between healthy human individuals. Comment on this clone: The antigen is undetermined. With only one base between it and a far larger clone, this is likely a read error.

Study-wide results and caveats: Around 5.4% of naive CD4 clonotypes were common to several donors.

Assay: immunoSEQ multiplex PCR; the TCRdb copy retains only in-frame clones and omits some. The sample holds 600,000 to 750,000 clones, more than 70% seen once. This TCR was sampled from a woman in her thirties in good health. The specimen was memory CD4+ T cells sorted from blood. Sample subset: CD45RA-negative fraction.

The CDR3 spells CASSLFTDTQYF. The CDR3 bases are TGTGCCAGCAGCCTTTTCACAGATACGCAGTATTTT. The V gene is TRBV7-9, the J gene TRBJ2-3, with unresolved D. Germline CDR1 and CDR2: SEHNR and FQNEAQ (reference sequence). V lost 5 bases, J lost 2 bases, and 5 bases lay in between. This CDR3 comprises 12 residues.